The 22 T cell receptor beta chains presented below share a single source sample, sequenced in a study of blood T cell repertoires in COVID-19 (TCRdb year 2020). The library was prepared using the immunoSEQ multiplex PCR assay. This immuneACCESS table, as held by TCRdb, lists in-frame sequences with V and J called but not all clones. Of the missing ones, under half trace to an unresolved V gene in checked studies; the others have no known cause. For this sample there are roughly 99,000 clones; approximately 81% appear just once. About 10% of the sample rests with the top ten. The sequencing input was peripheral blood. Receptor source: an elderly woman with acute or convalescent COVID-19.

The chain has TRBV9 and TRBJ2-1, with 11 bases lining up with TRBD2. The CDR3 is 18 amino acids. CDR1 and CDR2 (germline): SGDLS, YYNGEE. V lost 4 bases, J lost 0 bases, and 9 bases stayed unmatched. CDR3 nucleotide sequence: TGTGCCAGCAGCCCTCGATCTAGCGGGGGGTTCTCCTACAATGAGCAGTTCTTC. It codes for CASSPRSSGGFSYNEQFF.

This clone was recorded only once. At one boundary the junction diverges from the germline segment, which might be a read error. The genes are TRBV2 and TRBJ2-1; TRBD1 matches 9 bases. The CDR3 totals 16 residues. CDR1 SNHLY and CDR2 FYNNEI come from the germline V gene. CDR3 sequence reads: CASSRDRVLVNNEQFF. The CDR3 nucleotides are TGTGCCAGCAGCCGGGACAGGGTGTTGGTCAACAACGAGCAGTTCTTC.

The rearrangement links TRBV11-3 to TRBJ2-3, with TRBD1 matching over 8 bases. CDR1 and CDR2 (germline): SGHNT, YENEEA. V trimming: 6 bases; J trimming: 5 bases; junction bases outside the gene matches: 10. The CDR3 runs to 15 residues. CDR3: CASSSNRGLGDTQYF. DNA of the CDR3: TGTGCCAGCAGTTCTAACAGGGGGTTGGGAGATACGCAGTATTTT.

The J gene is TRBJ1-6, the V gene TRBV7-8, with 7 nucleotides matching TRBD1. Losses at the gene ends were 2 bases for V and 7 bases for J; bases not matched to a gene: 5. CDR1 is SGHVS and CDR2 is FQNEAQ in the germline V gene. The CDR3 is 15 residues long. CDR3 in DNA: TGTGCCAGCAGCTTAATCGGGACAGCGAATTCACCCCTCCACTTT. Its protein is CASSLIGTANSPLHF. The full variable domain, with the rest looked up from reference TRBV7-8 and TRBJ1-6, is GAGVSQSPRYKVAKRGQDVALRCDPISGHVSLFWYQQALGQGPEFLTYFQNEAQLDKSGLPSDRFFAERPEGSVSTLKIQRTQQEDSAVYLCASSLIGTANSPLHFGNGTRLTVT.

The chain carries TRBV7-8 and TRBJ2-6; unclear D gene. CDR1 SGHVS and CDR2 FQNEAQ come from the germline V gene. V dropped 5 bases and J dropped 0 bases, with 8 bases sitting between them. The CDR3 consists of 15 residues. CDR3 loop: CASSQSISGANVLTF. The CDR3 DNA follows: TGTGCCAGCAGCCAGAGCATCTCTGGGGCCAACGTCCTGACTTTC. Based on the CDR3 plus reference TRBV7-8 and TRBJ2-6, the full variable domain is GAGVSQSPRYKVAKRGQDVALRCDPISGHVSLFWYQQALGQGPEFLTYFQNEAQLDKSGLPSDRFFAERPEGSVSTLKIQRTQQEDSAVYLCASSQSISGANVLTFGAGSRLTVL.

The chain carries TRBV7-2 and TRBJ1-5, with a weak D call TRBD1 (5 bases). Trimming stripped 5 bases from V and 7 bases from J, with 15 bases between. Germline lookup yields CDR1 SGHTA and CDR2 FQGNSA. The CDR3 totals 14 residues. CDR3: CASSTSQGEQPQHF. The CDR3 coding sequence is TGTGCCAGCAGCACCTCGCAAGGGGAACAGCCCCAGCATTTT. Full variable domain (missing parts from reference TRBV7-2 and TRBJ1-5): GAGVSQSPSNKVTEKGKDVELRCDPISGHTALYWYRQSLGQGLEFLIYFQGNSAPDKSGLPSDRFSAERTGGSVSTLTIQRTQQEDSAVYLCASSTSQGEQPQHFGDGTRLSIL.

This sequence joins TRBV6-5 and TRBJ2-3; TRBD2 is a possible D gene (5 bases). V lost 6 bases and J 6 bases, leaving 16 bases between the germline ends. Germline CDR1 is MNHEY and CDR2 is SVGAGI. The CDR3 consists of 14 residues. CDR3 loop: CASRAGLTRDTQYF. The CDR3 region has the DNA TGTGCCAGCAGGGCTGGACTGACTCGGGATACGCAGTATTTT.

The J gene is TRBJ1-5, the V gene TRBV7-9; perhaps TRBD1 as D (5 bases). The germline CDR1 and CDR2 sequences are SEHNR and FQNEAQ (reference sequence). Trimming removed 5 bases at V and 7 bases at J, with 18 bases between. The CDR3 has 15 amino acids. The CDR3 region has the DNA TGTGCCAGCAGCCCCCCTTCGGGGGGAGGACAGCCCCAGCATTTT. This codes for CASSPPSGGGQPQHF.

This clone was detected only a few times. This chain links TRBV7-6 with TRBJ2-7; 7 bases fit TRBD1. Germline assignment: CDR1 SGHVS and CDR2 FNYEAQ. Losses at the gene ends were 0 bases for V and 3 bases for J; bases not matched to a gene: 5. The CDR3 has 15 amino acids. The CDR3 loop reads CASSLAGGAGYEQYF. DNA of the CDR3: TGTGCCAGCAGCTTAGCAGGGGGCGCGGGCTACGAGCAGTACTTC.

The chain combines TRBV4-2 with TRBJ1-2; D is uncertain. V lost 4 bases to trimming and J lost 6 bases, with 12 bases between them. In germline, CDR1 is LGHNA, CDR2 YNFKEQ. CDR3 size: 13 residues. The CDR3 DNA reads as TGTGCCAGCAGCCCTTTAGGCGGGGATGGCTACACCTTC. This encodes CASSPLGGDGYTF.

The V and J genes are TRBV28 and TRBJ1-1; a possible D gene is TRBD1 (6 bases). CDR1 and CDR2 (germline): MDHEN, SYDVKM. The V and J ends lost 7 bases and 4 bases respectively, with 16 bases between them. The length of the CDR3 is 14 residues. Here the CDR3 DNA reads TGTGCCAGCACCTTAACGGGGGGCTTCACTGAAGCTTTCTTT. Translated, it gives CASTLTGGFTEAFF.

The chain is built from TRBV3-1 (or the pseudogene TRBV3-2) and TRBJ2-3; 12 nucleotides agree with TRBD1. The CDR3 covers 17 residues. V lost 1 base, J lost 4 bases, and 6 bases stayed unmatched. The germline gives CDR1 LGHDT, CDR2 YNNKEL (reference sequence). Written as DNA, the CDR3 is TGTGCCAGCAGCCAAGGCGAGGGACAGGGGGCAGCAGATACGCAGTATTTT. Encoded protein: CASSQGEGQGAADTQYF.

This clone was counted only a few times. CDR3 nucleotide sequence: TGTGCCAGTAGTAAGCGTAGGGCCGGGGACACTGAAGCTTTCTTT. Its translation is CASSKRRAGDTEAFF. The gene calls are TRBV19 and TRBJ1-1; D is ambiguous. Germline CDR1 and CDR2: LNHDA and SQIVND (reference sequence). The CDR3 has 15 residues. Between the trimmed V and J ends, which lost 4 bases and 3 bases, there was a span of 15 bases.

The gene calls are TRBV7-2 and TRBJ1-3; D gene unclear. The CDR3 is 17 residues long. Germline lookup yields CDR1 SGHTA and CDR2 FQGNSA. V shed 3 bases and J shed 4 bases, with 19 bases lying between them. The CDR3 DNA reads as TGTGCCAGCAGCTTCCTTGTGACTTACCCCGCGGGAAACACCATATATTTT. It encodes CASSFLVTYPAGNTIYF.

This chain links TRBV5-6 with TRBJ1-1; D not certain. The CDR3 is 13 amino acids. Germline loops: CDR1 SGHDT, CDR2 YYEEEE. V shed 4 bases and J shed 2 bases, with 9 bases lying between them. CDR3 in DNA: TGTGCCAGCAGCGGAGCACTAAACACTGAAGCTTTCTTT. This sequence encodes CASSGALNTEAFF.

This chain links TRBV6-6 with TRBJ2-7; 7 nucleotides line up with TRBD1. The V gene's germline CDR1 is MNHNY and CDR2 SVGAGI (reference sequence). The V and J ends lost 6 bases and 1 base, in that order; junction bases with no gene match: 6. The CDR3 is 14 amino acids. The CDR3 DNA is TGTGCCAGCAGATCCGCACAGGGGTCCTACGAGCAGTACTTC. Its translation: CASRSAQGSYEQYF.

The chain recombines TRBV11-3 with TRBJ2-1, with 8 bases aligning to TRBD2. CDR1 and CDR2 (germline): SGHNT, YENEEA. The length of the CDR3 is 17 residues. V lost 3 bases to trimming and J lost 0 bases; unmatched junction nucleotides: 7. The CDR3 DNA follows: TGTGCCAGCAGCTTGGGATTAGCGGGGCACTCCTACAATGAGCAGTTCTTC. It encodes CASSLGLAGHSYNEQFF.

This CDR3 reads CASSGIGANSPLHF. CDR3 nucleotides: TGTGCCAGCAGTGGGATAGGGGCCAATTCACCCCTCCACTTT. The chain carries TRBV2 and TRBJ1-6, with D tentatively TRBD1 (5 bases). The CDR3 is made up of 14 amino acids. Germline V lookup: CDR1 SNHLY, CDR2 FYNNEI. Trimming shortened V by 4 bases and J by 7 bases, and 11 bases separated the two germline ends. The variable domain in full, with the rest retrieved from reference TRBV2 and TRBJ1-6, is EPEVTQTPSHQVTQMGQEVILRCVPISNHLYFYWYRQILGQKVEFLVSFYNNEISEKSEIFDDQFSVERPDGSNFTLKIRSTKLEDSAMYFCASSGIGANSPLHFGNGTRLTVT.

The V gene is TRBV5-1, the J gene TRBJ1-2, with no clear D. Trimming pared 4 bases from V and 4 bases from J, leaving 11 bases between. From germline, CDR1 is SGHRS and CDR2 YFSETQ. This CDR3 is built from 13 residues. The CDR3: CASSRVFRYGYTF. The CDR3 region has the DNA TGCGCCAGCAGCCGAGTTTTCCGCTATGGCTACACCTTC.

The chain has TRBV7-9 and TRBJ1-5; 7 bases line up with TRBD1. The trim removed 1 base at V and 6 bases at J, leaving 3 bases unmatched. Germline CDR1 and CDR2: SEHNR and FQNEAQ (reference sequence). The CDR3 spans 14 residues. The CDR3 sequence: CASSLEGASQPQHF. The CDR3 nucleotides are TGTGCCAGCAGCTTAGAGGGGGCGAGTCAGCCCCAGCATTTT.

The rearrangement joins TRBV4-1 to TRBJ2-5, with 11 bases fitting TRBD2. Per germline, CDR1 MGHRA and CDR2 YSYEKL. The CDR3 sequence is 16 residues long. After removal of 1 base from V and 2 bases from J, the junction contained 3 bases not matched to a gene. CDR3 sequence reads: CASSQVSGGAQETQYF. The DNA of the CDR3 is TGCGCCAGCAGCCAAGTTAGCGGGGGGGCACAAGAGACCCAGTACTTC.

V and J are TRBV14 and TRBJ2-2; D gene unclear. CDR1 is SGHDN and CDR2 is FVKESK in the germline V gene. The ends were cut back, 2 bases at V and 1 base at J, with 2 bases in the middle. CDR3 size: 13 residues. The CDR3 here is CASSQLNTGELFF. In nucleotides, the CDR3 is TGTGCCAGCAGCCAACTGAACACCGGGGAGCTGTTTTTT.